Detailed here is one T cell receptor (beta chain). Possible read error: a much larger clone is one base away. Amplified regions were TCR beta CDR3 sequences from RNA transcripts. With the HTBI primer set, the TCR CDR3 went through a first round of RT-PCR. TCRdb re-called the multiplex PCR reads through MiXCR, storing one row per CDR3 protein. The sample has 89,000 or so distinct CDR3 sequences, around 40% seen once. The source of the sample is a study of T cells in Graves' hyperthyroidism and ophthalmopathy. Germline loops: CDR1 MNHNS, CDR2 SASEGT. The CDR3 length is 15 residues. The chain is built from TRBV6-1 and TRBJ2-2; maybe TRBD1 (6 bases). The TCR was taken from a woman under 40 with Graves' hyperthyroidism. Sequenced input: peripheral blood or thyroid tissue (not recorded which). In nucleotides, the CDR3 is TGTGCCAGCAGTGTGGGACAATCGAACGCCGGGGAGCTGTTTTTT. As protein: CASSVGQSNAGELFF.